The present entry profiles one T cell receptor beta chain with its context. The data are from a study of blood T cell repertoires in COVID-19. The wider study: Sources were T cells, B-cell-depleted T cells, or PBMCs; the material itself was cDNA or gDNA.

Seattle cases were enrolled at active infection and followed longitudinally. The CDR3 runs 17 residues. Germline CDR1 and CDR2: SGHRS and YFSETQ. The V gene lost 0 bases and the J gene lost 3 bases, with 15 bases spanning the gap. Clones were sequenced by immunoSEQ multiplex PCR, and TCRdb holds only the in-frame ones, with some missing. The sample holds fewer than 650,000 clones, roughly 91% seen once. This receptor was taken from a woman aged 45 to 65 with COVID-19, enrolled during active disease. The chain joins TRBV5-1 to TRBJ2-2; D may be TRBD1 (5 bases). Sequences were obtained from peripheral blood. CDR3 DNA: TGCGCCAGCAGCTTGGAACCGCAGGGAATTTACACCGGGGAGCTGTTTTTT. It translates to CASSLEPQGIYTGELFF.